The clone carrying this TCR beta chain was counted at least ten times. Amplification targeted TCR beta CDR3 regions from RNA transcripts. The TCR CDR3 first-round RT-PCR relied on the HTBI primer set. A single record per CDR3 protein comes from TCRdb applying MiXCR to the multiplex PCR reads. The sample records approximately 210,000 distinct CDR3 sequences, approximately 17% being singletons. This sample is drawn from a study of T cells in Graves' hyperthyroidism and ophthalmopathy. The CDR3 runs 12 residues. The ends lost 6 bases at V and 7 bases at J; junction bases unmatched: 6. The germline V gene has CDR1 MDHEN and CDR2 SYDVKM.

The V gene is TRBV28, the J gene TRBJ2-7; the match to TRBD1 covers 7 bases. The sample comprised blood. The sequence was obtained from a man aged 50 to 59 with Graves' hyperthyroidism. The CDR3 is CASRQTGWEQYF. In nucleotides, the CDR3 is TGTGCCAGCAGACAGACAGGGTGGGAGCAGTACTTC.